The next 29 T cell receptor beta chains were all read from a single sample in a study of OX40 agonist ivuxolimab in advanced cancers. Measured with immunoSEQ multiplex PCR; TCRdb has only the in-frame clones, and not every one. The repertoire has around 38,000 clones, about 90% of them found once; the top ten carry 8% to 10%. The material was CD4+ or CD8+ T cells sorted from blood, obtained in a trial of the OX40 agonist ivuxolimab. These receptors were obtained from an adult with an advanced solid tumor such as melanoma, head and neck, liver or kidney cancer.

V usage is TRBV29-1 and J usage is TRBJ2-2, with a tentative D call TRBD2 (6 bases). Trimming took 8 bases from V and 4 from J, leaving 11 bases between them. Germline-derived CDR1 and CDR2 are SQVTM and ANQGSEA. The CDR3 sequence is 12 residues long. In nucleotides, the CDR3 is TGCAGCTCGGCGGGGTCCACCGGGGAGCTGTTTTTT. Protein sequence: CSSAGSTGELFF.

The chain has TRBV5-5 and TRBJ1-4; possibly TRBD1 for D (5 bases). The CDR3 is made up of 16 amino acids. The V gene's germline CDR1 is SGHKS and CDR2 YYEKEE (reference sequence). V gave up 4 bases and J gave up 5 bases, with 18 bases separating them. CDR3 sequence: CASSGGDWGANEKLFF. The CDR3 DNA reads TGTGCCAGCAGCGGGGGTGATTGGGGAGCGAATGAAAAACTGTTTTTT.

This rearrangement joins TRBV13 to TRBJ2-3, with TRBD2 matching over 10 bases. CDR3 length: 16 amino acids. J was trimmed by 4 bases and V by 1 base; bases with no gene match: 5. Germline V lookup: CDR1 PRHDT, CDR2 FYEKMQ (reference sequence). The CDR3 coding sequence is TGTGCCAGCAGCTTAGAGGGAGCGGGAGGGGCAGATACGCAGTATTTT. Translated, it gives CASSLEGAGGADTQYF.

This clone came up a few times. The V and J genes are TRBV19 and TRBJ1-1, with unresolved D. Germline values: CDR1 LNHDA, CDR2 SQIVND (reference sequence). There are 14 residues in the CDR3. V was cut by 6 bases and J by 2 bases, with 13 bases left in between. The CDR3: CASSPSGFNTEAFF. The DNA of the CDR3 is TGTGCCAGTAGCCCGTCGGGCTTCAACACTGAAGCTTTCTTT.

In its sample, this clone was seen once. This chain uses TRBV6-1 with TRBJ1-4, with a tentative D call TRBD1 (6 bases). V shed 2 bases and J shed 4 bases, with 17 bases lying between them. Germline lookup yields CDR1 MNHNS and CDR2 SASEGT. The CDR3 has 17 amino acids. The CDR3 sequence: CASSESFLGALNEKLFF. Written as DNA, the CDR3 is TGTGCCAGCAGTGAAAGTTTCTTGGGGGCCCTTAATGAAAAACTGTTTTTT.

Written as DNA, the CDR3 is TGTGCCAGCAGTTCCCTTACAGGGTTGAACACTGAAGCTTTCTTT. Translation gives CASSSLTGLNTEAFF. The rearrangement uses TRBV6-9 and TRBJ1-1; TRBD1 might be the D (6 bases). V was shortened by 4 bases and J by 0 bases, with 12 bases between the two germline ends. CDR1 and CDR2 from the germline V gene are MNHGY and SVAAGI. This CDR3 is 15 amino acids long.

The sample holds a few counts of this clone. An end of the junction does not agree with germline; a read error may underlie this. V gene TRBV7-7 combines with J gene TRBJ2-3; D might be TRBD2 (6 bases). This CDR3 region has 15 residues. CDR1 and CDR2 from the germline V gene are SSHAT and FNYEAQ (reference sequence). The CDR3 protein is CASSLTAGSADTQYF. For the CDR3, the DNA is TGTGCTAGCAGCCTTACGGCGGGGTCCGCAGATACGCAGTATTTT.

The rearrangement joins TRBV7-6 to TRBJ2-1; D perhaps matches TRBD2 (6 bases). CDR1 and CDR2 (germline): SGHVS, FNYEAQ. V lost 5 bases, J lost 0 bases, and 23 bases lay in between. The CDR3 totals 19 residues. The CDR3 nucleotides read TGTGCCAGCAGCCCAGCGGGTAGCGCACACCCTAGCTCCTACAATGAGCAGTTCTTC. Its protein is CASSPAGSAHPSSYNEQFF.

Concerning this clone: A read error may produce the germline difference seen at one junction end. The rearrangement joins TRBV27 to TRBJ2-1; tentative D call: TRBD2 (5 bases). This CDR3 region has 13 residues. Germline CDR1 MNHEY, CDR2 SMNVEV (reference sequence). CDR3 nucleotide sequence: TGTGCCAGCAGTTTCTATCGATGGGAGTCATGGATCTTC. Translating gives CASSFYRWESWIF.

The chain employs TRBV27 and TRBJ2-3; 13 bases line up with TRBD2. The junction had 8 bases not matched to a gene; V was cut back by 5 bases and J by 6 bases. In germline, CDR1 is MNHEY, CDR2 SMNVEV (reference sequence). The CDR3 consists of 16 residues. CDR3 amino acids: CASSIGLAGAGDTQYF. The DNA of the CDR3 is TGTGCCAGCAGTATCGGACTAGCGGGAGCAGGGGATACGCAGTATTTT.

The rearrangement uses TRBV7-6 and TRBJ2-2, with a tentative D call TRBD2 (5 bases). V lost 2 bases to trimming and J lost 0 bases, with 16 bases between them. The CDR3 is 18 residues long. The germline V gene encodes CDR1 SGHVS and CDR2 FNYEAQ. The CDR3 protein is CASSLYSEWPTNTGELFF. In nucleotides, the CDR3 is TGTGCCAGCAGCTTATATAGCGAGTGGCCAACGAACACCGGGGAGCTGTTTTTT. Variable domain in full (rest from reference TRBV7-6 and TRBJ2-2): GAGVSQSPRYKVTKRGQDVALRCDPISGHVSLYWYRQALGQGPEFLTYFNYEAQQDKSGLPNDRFSAERPEGSISTLTIQRTEQRDSAMYRCASSLYSEWPTNTGELFFGEGSRLTVL.

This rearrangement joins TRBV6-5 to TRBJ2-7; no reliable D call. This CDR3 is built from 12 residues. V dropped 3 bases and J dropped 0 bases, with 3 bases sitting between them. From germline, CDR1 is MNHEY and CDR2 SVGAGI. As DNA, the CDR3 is TGTGCCAGCAGTTATCCCTCCTACGAGCAGTACTTC. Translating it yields CASSYPSYEQYF.

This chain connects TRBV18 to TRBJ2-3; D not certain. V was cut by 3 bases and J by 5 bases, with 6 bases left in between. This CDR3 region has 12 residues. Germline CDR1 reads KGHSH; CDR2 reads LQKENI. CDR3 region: CASSPAQDTQYF. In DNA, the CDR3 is TGTGCCAGCTCACCGGCGCAAGATACGCAGTATTTT.

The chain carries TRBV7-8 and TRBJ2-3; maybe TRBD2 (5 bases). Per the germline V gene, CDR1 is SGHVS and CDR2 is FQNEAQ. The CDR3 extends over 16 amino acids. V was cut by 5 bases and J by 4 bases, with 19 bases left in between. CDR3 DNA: TGTGCCAGCAGCCTCAACCGGGCGGGCAGACCAGATACGCAGTATTTT. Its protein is CASSLNRAGRPDTQYF.

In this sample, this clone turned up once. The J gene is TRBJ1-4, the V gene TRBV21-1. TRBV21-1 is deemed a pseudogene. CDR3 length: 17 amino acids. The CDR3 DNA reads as TGTGCCAGCAGCAAATCCCCGCCGGACCCCCGGGACGAAAAACTGTTTTTT. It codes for CASSKSPPDPRDEKLFF.

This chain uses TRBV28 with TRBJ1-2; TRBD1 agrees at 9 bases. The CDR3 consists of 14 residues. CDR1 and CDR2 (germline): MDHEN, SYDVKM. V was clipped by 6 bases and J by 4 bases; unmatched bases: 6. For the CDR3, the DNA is TGTGCCAGCAGCACTGGGACAGGGAGCTATGGCTACACCTTC. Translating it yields CASSTGTGSYGYTF.

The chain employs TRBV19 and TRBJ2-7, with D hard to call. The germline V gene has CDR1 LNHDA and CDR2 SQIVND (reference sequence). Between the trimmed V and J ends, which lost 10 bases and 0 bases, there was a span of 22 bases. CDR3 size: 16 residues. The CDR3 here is CAIGDPHGGSSYEQYV. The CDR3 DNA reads TGTGCCATTGGAGACCCCCACGGTGGATCCTCCTACGAGCAGTACGTC.

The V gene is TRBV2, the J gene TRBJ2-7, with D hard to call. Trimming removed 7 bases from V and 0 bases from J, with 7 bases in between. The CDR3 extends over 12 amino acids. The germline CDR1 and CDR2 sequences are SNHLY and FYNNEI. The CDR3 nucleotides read TGTGCCAGCACTAAGAACTCCTACGAGCAGTACGTC. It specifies CASTKNSYEQYV.

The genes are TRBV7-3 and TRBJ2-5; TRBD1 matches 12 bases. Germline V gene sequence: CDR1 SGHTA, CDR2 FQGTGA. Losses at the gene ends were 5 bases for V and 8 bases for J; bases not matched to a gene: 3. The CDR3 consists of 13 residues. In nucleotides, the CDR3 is TGTGCCAGCAGCGGGGACAGGGGGCAAACCCAGTACTTC. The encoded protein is CASSGDRGQTQYF. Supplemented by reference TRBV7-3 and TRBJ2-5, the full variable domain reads GAGVSQTPSNKVTEKGKYVELRCDPISGHTALYWYRQSLGQGPEFLIYFQGTGAADDSGLPNDRFFAVRPEGSVSTLKIQRTERGDSAVYLCASSGDRGQTQYFGPGTRLLVL.

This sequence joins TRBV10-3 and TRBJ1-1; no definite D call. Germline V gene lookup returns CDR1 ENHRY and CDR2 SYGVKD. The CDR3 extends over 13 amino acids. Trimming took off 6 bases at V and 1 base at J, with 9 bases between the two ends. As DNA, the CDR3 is TGTGCCATCAGGGACGGTTGGAACACTGAAGCTTTCTTT. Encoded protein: CAIRDGWNTEAFF.

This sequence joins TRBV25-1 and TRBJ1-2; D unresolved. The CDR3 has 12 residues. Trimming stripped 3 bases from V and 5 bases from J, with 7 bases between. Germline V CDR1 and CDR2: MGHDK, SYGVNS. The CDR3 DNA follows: TGTGCCAGCAGTGAGGGAATTTATGGCTACACCTTC. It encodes CASSEGIYGYTF.

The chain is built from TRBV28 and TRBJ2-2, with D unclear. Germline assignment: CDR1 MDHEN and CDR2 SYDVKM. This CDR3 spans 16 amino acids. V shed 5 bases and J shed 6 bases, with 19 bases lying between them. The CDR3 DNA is TGTGCCAGCAGTCCGCTGAGAGCGTGGGGTCCCGGGGAGCTGTTTTTT. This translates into CASSPLRAWGPGELFF.

In DNA form, the CDR3 reads TGTGCCAGCAGTGACTCTGACTACGATCTTAGGTACGAGCAGTACTTC. The encoded protein is CASSDSDYDLRYEQYF. The V gene is TRBV25-1, the J gene TRBJ2-7; D is perhaps TRBD2 (5 bases). This CDR3 is built from 16 residues. Germline V gene lookup returns CDR1 MGHDK and CDR2 SYGVNS. V was shortened by 3 bases and J by 4 bases, with 19 bases between the two germline ends.

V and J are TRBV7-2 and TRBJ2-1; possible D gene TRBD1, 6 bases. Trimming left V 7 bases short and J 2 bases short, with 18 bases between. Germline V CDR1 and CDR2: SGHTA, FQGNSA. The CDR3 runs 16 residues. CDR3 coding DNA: TGTGCCAGCAAGTCGTATGGCCCAGGGGCCTACAATGAGCAGTTCTTC. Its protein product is CASKSYGPGAYNEQFF.

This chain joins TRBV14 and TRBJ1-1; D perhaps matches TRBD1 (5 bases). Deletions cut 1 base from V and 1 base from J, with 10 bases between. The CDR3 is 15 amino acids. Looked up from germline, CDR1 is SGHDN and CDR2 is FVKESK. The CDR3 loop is CASSQVVQGNTEAFF. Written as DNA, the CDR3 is TGTGCCAGCAGCCAAGTAGTTCAGGGGAACACTGAAGCTTTCTTT.

CDR3 in DNA: TGTGCCAGCAAACACCAGGGAAATGAGCAGTTCTTC. Translating gives CASKHQGNEQFF. This rearrangement joins TRBV27 to TRBJ2-1; TRBD1 is a possible D gene (5 bases). The CDR3 loop spans 12 amino acids. Per germline, CDR1 MNHEY and CDR2 SMNVEV (reference sequence). Trimming shortened V by 7 bases and J by 7 bases, and 11 bases separated the two germline ends.

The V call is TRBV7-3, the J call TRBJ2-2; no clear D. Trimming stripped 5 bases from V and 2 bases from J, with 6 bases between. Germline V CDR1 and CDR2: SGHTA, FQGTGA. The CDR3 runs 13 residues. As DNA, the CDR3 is TGTGCCAGCAGCCAGACTAACACCGGGGAGCTGTTTTTT. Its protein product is CASSQTNTGELFF.

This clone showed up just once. DNA for the CDR3: TGTGCCAGTAGTAACTTAGGCCTAAATCAGCCCCAGCATTTT. It encodes CASSNLGLNQPQHF. This chain connects TRBV19 to TRBJ1-5, with D hard to call. CDR3 length: 14 residues. Trimming shortened V by 4 bases and J by 4 bases, and 11 bases separated the two germline ends. Germline V gene data show CDR1 as LNHDA and CDR2 as SQIVND (reference sequence).

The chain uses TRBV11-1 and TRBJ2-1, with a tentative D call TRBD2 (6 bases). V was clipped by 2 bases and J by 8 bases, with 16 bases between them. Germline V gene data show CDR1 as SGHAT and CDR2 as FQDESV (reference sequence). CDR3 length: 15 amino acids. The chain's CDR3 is CASSLRGTQADEQFF. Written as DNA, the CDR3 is TGTGCCAGCAGCTTACGCGGGACTCAGGCCGATGAGCAGTTCTTC.